One and the same sample provided the 7 T cell receptor beta chains below, sequenced in a study of OX40 agonist ivuxolimab in advanced cancers. Libraries were prepared through the immunoSEQ multiplex PCR assay. In its TCRdb copy, this immuneACCESS table keeps in-frame sequences only and misses some clones. Where compared with another copy, unresolved V genes explain less than half of these, and the others have no known cause. Counted in this sample were some 30,000 clones; roughly 74% of them appeared once. The ten top clones hold around 11% of the sample. The sequenced sample was CD4+ or CD8+ T cells sorted from blood, obtained in a trial of the OX40 agonist ivuxolimab. The receptor source for this set is an adult with an advanced solid tumor such as melanoma, head and neck, liver or kidney cancer.

This clone turned up a few times. The genes are TRBV7-9 and TRBJ1-1; 9 bases match TRBD1. The CDR3 has 15 residues. The germline gives CDR1 SEHNR, CDR2 FQNEAQ (reference sequence). The junction had 7 bases not matched to a gene; V was cut back by 4 bases and J by 4 bases. The CDR3 nucleotides are TGTGCCAGCAGCTCAACAGGGGGCGGCGGCACTGAAGCTTTCTTT. It codes for CASSSTGGGGTEAFF. The full variable domain, rest sourced from reference TRBV7-9 and TRBJ1-1, is DTGVSQNPRHKITKRGQNVTFRCDPISEHNRLYWYRQTLGQGPEFLTYFQNEAQLEKSRLLSDRFSAERPKGSFSTLEIQRTEQGDSAMYLCASSSTGGGGTEAFFGQGTRLTVV.

The J gene is TRBJ1-3, the V gene TRBV20-1; no definite D call. This CDR3 comprises 10 residues. Trimming removed 5 bases at V and 4 bases at J, with 3 bases between. Germline CDR1 reads DFQATT; CDR2 reads SNEGSKA (reference sequence). CDR3 in amino acids: CSAVGNTIYF. The CDR3 coding sequence is TGCAGTGCTGTAGGAAACACCATATATTTT.

The rearrangement uses TRBV7-9 and TRBJ1-4; no firm D call. Between the trimmed V and J ends, which lost 2 bases and 3 bases, there was a span of 10 bases. This CDR3 spans 15 amino acids. Germline V gives CDR1 SEHNR, CDR2 FQNEAQ (reference sequence). The DNA of the CDR3 is TGTGCCAGCAGCTTATCGGCAAGCGCTAATGAAAAACTGTTTTTT. This codes for CASSLSASANEKLFF.

The chain combines TRBV7-2 with TRBJ2-1; TRBD2 might be the D (7 bases). The CDR3 runs to 15 residues. CDR1 is SGHTA, CDR2 FQGNSA, per germline. Trimming left V 2 bases short and J 7 bases short, with 15 bases between. CDR3 sequence (DNA): TGTGCCAGCAGCTTAAAGCCCGGGGGGCCGAATGAGCAGTTCTTC. This gives the protein CASSLKPGGPNEQFF.

This rearrangement joins TRBV29-1 to TRBJ1-1, with D perhaps TRBD1 (5 bases). V lost 4 bases, J lost 0 bases, and 12 bases lay in between. Germline CDR1 and CDR2: SQVTM and ANQGSEA. CDR3 length equals 14 residues. The CDR3 loop is CSVGDDRMNTEAFF. The CDR3 region has the DNA TGCAGCGTTGGAGATGACAGAATGAACACTGAAGCTTTCTTT.

The rearrangement uses TRBV11-3 and TRBJ2-3; 9 nucleotides line up with TRBD2. The germline V gene encodes CDR1 SGHNT and CDR2 YENEEA. V lost 4 bases to trimming and J lost 9 bases; unmatched junction nucleotides: 14. The CDR3 has 16 residues. The CDR3, as DNA: TGTGCCAGCAGCTCCTCAGCGGGGGGACCCAGGGGGACGCAGTATTTT. Protein product: CASSSSAGGPRGTQYF.

V and J are TRBV7-9 and TRBJ1-4; possibly TRBD1 for D (5 bases). Trimming removed 1 base at V and 3 bases at J, with 9 bases between. This CDR3 comprises 15 residues. The germline V gene encodes CDR1 SEHNR and CDR2 FQNEAQ (reference sequence). This chain's CDR3 is CASSLEGPPNEKLFF. The CDR3 DNA reads as TGTGCCAGCAGCTTAGAGGGGCCCCCTAATGAAAAACTGTTTTTT.